Below, one T cell receptor beta chain is given with its context. Antigen: not known. The individuals who served as donors were healthy Caucasians living in Russia, aged roughly 6 to 100. No fewer than 6 million PBMCs went into each sample. The sample belongs to a study of blood T cells in healthy people across ages. General study results and limits: A conclusive naive versus antigen-experienced comparison was prevented by the unsorted PBMCs.

Germline CDR1 is KGHSH and CDR2 is LQKENI. There are 14 residues in the CDR3. Trimming took 3 bases from V and 12 from J, leaving 20 bases between them. Sample-barcoded 5' priming and a J-beta primer mix drove a second PCR of roughly 6 to 12 cycles. TCRdb redid the calling of the 5' RACE reads with MiXCR, one entry per CDR3 protein. The profile shows about 1.8 million distinct CDR3 sequences, less than 50% of them singletons. This receptor was taken from a woman in her thirties or forties in good health. The chain employs TRBV18 and TRBJ2-5; D might be TRBD1 (7 bases). Sequencing was performed on blood. The CDR3 reads CASSPGDREEVEYF. The CDR3 DNA follows: TGTGCCAGCTCACCCGGCGACAGGGAGGAAGTGGAGTACTTC.